Reported below is one T cell receptor (beta chain). Trimming took 9 bases from V and 3 from J, leaving 15 bases between them. The length of the CDR3 is 13 residues. The germline V gene encodes CDR1 LNHDA and CDR2 SQIVND (reference sequence). The data were taken from a study of blood T cell repertoires in COVID-19. Study details: Both acute and convalescent COVID-19 samples were obtained from the United States, Italy and Spain. Sources were T cells, B-cell-depleted T cells, or PBMCs; the material itself was cDNA or gDNA.

As originally analysed: It was from reference gene primer amplification that nucleated cell counts were estimated. The assay was immunoSEQ multiplex PCR, and TCRdb's table has in-frame clones only and misses some. V, J and clone size are taken as reported in that table, and D and trimming were inferred from the DNA itself. The table shows over 200,000 clones, with 70% to 85% occurring only once. The V and J genes are TRBV19 and TRBJ2-7, with D uncertain. The receptor comes from a man aged 35-49 years who had recovered from COVID-19. Sequenced: peripheral blood. The CDR3 bases are TGTGCCAGCCCGCCCCAGTCCTTCTACGAGCAGTACTTC. It encodes CASPPQSFYEQYF.